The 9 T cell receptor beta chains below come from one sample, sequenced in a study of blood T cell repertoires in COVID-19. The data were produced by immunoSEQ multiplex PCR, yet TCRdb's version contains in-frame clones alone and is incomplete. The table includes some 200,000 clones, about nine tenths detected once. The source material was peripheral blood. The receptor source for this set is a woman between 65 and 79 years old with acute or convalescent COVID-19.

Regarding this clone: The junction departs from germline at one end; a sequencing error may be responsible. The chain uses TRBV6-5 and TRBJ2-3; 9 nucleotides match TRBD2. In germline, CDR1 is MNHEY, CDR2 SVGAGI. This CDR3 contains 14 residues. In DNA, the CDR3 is TGTGCCAGCAGTCCCGGGACTAGCAGAGATACGCAGTATTTT. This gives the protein CASSPGTSRDTQYF.

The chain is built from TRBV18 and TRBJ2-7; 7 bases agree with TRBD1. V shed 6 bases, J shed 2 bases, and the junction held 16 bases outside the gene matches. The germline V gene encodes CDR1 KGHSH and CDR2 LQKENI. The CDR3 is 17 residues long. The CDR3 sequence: CASSPGTVASSTYEQYF. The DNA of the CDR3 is TGTGCCAGCTCCCCGGGGACAGTTGCCTCTTCAACCTACGAGCAGTACTTC.

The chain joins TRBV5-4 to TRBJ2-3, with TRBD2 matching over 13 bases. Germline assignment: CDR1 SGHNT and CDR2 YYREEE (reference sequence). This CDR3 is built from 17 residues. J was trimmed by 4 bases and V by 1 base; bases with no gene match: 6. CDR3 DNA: TGTGCCAGCAGCTTGCCACTAGCGGGGGGGCAGGCAGATACGCAGTATTTT. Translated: CASSLPLAGGQADTQYF.

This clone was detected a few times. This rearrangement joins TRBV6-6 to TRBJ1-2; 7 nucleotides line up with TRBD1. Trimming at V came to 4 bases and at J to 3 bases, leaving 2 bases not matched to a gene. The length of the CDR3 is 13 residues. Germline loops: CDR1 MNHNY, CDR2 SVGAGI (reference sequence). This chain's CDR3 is CASSFGTDYGYTF. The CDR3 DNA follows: TGTGCCAGCAGTTTCGGGACAGACTATGGCTACACCTTC.

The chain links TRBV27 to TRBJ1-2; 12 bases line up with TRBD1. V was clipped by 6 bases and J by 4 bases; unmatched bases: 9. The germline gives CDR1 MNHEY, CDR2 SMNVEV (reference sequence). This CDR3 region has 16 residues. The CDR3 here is CASRAGQGARSYGYTF. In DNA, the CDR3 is TGTGCCAGCAGGGCGGGACAGGGGGCGAGGAGCTATGGCTACACCTTC.

In DNA form, the CDR3 reads TGTGCCAGCAGTTTATTTGAAAGCGGGAGGCGTAATGAGCAGTTCTTC. As protein: CASSLFESGRRNEQFF. The V call is TRBV28, the J call TRBJ2-1, with 9 bases that match TRBD2. This CDR3 has 16 residues. V lost 1 base to trimming and J lost 7 bases; unmatched junction nucleotides: 8. The germline CDR1 and CDR2 sequences are MDHEN and SYDVKM.

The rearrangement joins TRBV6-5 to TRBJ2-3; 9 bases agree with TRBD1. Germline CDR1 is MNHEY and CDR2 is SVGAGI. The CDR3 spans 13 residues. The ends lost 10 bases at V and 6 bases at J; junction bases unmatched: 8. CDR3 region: CAIGQGPWDTQYF. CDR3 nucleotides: TGTGCCATCGGACAGGGGCCGTGGGATACGCAGTATTTT.

CDR3 DNA: TGTGCCAGCAGTTACAGGGGGCGGGGTGAGCAGTTCTTC. Encoded protein: CASSYRGRGEQFF. The V and J genes are TRBV3-1 (or the pseudogene TRBV3-2) and TRBJ2-1; 9 nucleotides agree with TRBD1. V trimming: 6 bases; J trimming: 9 bases; junction bases outside the gene matches: 6. This CDR3 contains 13 residues. The germline V gene has CDR1 LGHDT and CDR2 YNNKEL (reference sequence).

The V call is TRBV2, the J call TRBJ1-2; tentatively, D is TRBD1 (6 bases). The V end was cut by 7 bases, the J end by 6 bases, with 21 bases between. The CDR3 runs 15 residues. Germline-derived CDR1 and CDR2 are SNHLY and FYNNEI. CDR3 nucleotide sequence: TGTGCCAGCACCCGGGAGGGGGAACTAGGGGATGGCTACACCTTC. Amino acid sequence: CASTREGELGDGYTF.